A single sample gave rise to the 23 T cell receptor beta chains below, sequenced in a study of blood T cells in healthy people across ages (dated by TCRdb to 2015 to 2017). Library generation was performed with 5' RACE. TCRdb records Illumina HiSeq 2500 as the sequencer. A second PCR of about 6 to 12 cycles was performed with a sample-barcoded 5' primer and a J-beta primer mix. The raw public reads went through TCRdb reprocessing: fastp at Q25, MiXCR clone calling, in-frame beta chains kept. Every CDR3 protein is listed once, alongside the most common genes and DNA of its rows. Here the sample has about 1.8 million distinct CDR3 sequences; around half occur a single time. The top ten clones comprise approximately 2.1% of the sample. Sequencing used blood. Source of these receptors: a woman between 40 and 55 years old in good health.

The CDR3 DNA is TGTGCCAGCAGCTTAGAACCGGGGGGCCCCTTGGTTACGCAGTATTTT. Protein: CASSLEPGGPLVTQYF. This chain uses TRBV7-2 with TRBJ2-3; D is possibly TRBD2 (7 bases). There are 16 residues in the CDR3. In germline, CDR1 is SGHTA, CDR2 FQGNSA. V was pared by 1 base and J by 8 bases, with 19 bases between.

The chain carries TRBV6-5 and TRBJ2-1; D call uncertain. Germline assignment: CDR1 MNHEY and CDR2 SVGAGI. The CDR3 consists of 13 residues. V lost 6 bases to trimming and J lost 5 bases, with 11 bases between them. The CDR3 DNA is TGTGCCAGCAGGAGGATAGGACACAATGAGCAGTTCTTC. Residues: CASRRIGHNEQFF.

This clonotype was detected only once. The J gene is TRBJ2-5, the V gene TRBV28, with 9 nucleotides matching TRBD2. Trimming cost V 3 bases and J 3 bases; bases outside gene matches: 8. In germline, CDR1 is MDHEN, CDR2 SYDVKM. The CDR3 has 16 residues. The CDR3 DNA follows: TGTGCCAGCAGTTTCGTCCTAGCGGGGCTCAAAGAGACCCAGTACTTC. Its protein is CASSFVLAGLKETQYF.

The V call is TRBV20-1, the J call TRBJ2-7; 11 bases agree with TRBD2. The V and J ends lost 6 bases and 4 bases, in that order; junction bases with no gene match: 8. In germline, CDR1 is DFQATT, CDR2 SNEGSKA (reference sequence). The CDR3 contains 14 residues. CDR3 loop: CSAKPGTSGYEQYF. The CDR3 region has the DNA TGCAGTGCCAAACCCGGGACTAGCGGATACGAGCAGTACTTC.

The chain uses TRBV4-3 and TRBJ2-3, with 10 positions matching TRBD2. CDR1 LGHNA and CDR2 YSLEER come from the germline V gene. There are 15 residues in the CDR3. The ends lost 0 bases at V and 9 bases at J; junction bases unmatched: 6. CDR3 residues: CASSQEVLAGVTQYF. Written as DNA, the CDR3 is TGCGCCAGCAGCCAAGAAGTGCTAGCGGGGGTCACGCAGTATTTT.

V usage is TRBV20-1 and J usage is TRBJ2-7; TRBD2 matches at 7 bases. Trimming cost V 0 bases and J 2 bases; bases outside gene matches: 13. Germline V CDR1 and CDR2: DFQATT, SNEGSKA (reference sequence). CDR3 size: 17 residues. As DNA, the CDR3 is TGCAGTGCTAGAGATGCCTTGACTAGCCCTAAAGCCTACGAGCAGTACTTC. It specifies CSARDALTSPKAYEQYF.

The genes are TRBV4-3 and TRBJ2-1; TRBD2 matches 8 bases. The germline V gene has CDR1 LGHNA and CDR2 YSLEER. The V gene end was trimmed by 1 base and the J gene end by 6 bases; junction bases not matched to a gene: 17. CDR3 size: 19 residues. The CDR3 loop is CASSQGTGAGLVPFNEQFF. The CDR3 nucleotides are TGCGCCAGCAGCCAAGGGACGGGCGCGGGACTAGTCCCATTCAATGAGCAGTTCTTC.

V gene TRBV20-1 combines with J gene TRBJ1-6, with TRBD1 matching 7 bases. The CDR3 is 14 residues long. The J segment lost 7 bases and the V segment lost 6 bases, leaving 9 bases of the junction unmatched. Germline values: CDR1 DFQATT, CDR2 SNEGSKA (reference sequence). CDR3 sequence (DNA): TGCAGTGCCCCACCGGAGGGGGCGAATTCACCCCTCCACTTT. Translation gives CSAPPEGANSPLHF.

Notes on this clonotype: A much larger clone lies one base from this, so it may be a read error. The V and J genes are TRBV20-1 and TRBJ2-4; D remains ambiguous. CDR3 length: 16 residues. Germline V gene data show CDR1 as DFQATT and CDR2 as SNEGSKA (reference sequence). Trimming stripped 3 bases from V and 0 bases from J, with 15 bases between. The CDR3 spells CSASSLLKLAKNIQYF. In DNA, the CDR3 is TGCAGTGCTAGCAGCCTACTCAAACTAGCCAAAAACATTCAGTACTTC.

V is TRBV20-1 and J is TRBJ1-2; possibly TRBD1 for D (5 bases). The CDR3 runs 13 residues. Germline CDR1 reads DFQATT; CDR2 reads SNEGSKA (reference sequence). V lost 1 base to trimming and J lost 4 bases, with 10 bases between them. The CDR3 reads CSARGGGIYGYTF. As DNA, the CDR3 is TGCAGTGCTAGAGGGGGGGGTATCTATGGCTACACCTTC.

The gene calls are TRBV20-1 and TRBJ2-7, with 8 bases that match TRBD1. Losses at the gene ends were 3 bases for V and 3 bases for J; bases not matched to a gene: 10. Germline CDR1 DFQATT, CDR2 SNEGSKA (reference sequence). The CDR3 is 15 residues long. CDR3 residues: CSASKSGGSRYEQYF. For the CDR3, the DNA is TGCAGTGCTAGCAAATCAGGGGGCAGCCGCTACGAGCAGTACTTC.

This clonotype has more than one count but fewer than ten. J is TRBJ2-3 and V is TRBV6-2 or TRBV6-3; TRBD2 agrees at 8 bases. Germline CDR1 MNHEY, CDR2 SVGEGT. Losses at the gene ends were 5 bases for V and 5 bases for J; bases not matched to a gene: 12. CDR3 length: 16 residues. This chain's CDR3 is CASSERDGSGVDTQYF. Written as DNA, the CDR3 is TGTGCCAGCAGTGAGCGTGACGGTAGCGGGGTAGATACGCAGTATTTT.

The CDR3 spells CATSRTESSYEQYF. The CDR3 DNA sequence: TGTGCCACCAGCAGGACTGAGAGCTCCTACGAGCAGTACTTC. The chain is built from TRBV15 and TRBJ2-7; D remains ambiguous. CDR1 is LNHNV, CDR2 YYDKDF, per germline (reference sequence). CDR3 length: 14 residues. Trimming left V 3 bases short and J 0 bases short, with 9 bases between.

As concerns this clonotype: At one end the junction does not follow the germline gene, possibly because of a read error. The chain uses TRBV7-2 and TRBJ2-6, with TRBD1 as a possible D gene (5 bases). The CDR3 has 17 residues. Per germline, CDR1 SGHTA and CDR2 FQGNSA. The CDR3 coding sequence is TGTGCCAGCAGCGCACTGGACCGATCCTCTGGGGCCAGCGTCCTGACTTTC. Translated, it gives CASSALDRSSGASVLTF. The complete variable domain, with remaining parts taken from reference TRBV7-2 and TRBJ2-6, reads GAGVSQSPSNKVTEKGKDVELRCDPISGHTALYWYRQSLGQGLEFLIYFQGNSAPDKSGLPSDRFSAERTGGSVSTLTIQRTQQEDSAVYLCASSALDRSSGASVLTFGAGSRLTVL.

The V call is TRBV4-1, the J call TRBJ2-2; no firm D call. The CDR3 sequence is 14 residues long. The germline gives CDR1 MGHRA, CDR2 YSYEKL. V lost 0 bases to trimming and J lost 5 bases, with 7 bases between them. CDR3 sequence: CASSQETRTGELFF. CDR3 nucleotide sequence: TGCGCCAGCAGCCAAGAGACCAGGACCGGGGAGCTGTTTTTT.

The chain is built from TRBV6-5 and TRBJ2-7, with 7 positions matching TRBD1. V gave up 6 bases and J gave up 1 base; unmatched junction bases: 6. Germline V gives CDR1 MNHEY, CDR2 SVGAGI. The CDR3 totals 14 residues. In DNA, the CDR3 is TGTGCCAGCAGATCGACAGGGTATTCCTACGAGCAGTACTTC. Its translation is CASRSTGYSYEQYF.

V is TRBV20-1 and J is TRBJ2-4, with 11 nucleotides matching TRBD1. TRBJ2-7 explains the end of the DNA better; the J call may be wrong. The CDR3 runs 13 residues. Germline CDR1 is DFQATT and CDR2 is SNEGSKA (reference sequence). CDR3 sequence: CSARDRGNYEQYF. CDR3 in DNA: TGCAGTGCTCGGGACAGGGGGAACTACGAGCAGTACTTC.

Comments on this clonotype: With a much larger clone just one base away, this may be a read error. The rearrangement links TRBV12-3 or TRBV12-4 to TRBJ2-3; 9 bases are shared with TRBD2. There are 14 residues in the CDR3. CDR3 residues: CASRRGGTPDTQYF. CDR3 nucleotide sequence: TGTGCTAGCCGGCGGGGGGGGACCCCAGATACGCAGTATTTT.

The genes are TRBV6-1 and TRBJ2-7, with D perhaps matching TRBD1 or TRBD2 (5 bases each). Trimming pared 0 bases from V and 6 bases from J, leaving 18 bases between. CDR3 length: 16 residues. Germline V gives CDR1 MNHNS, CDR2 SASEGT. CDR3 bases: TGTGCCAGCAGTGAAGCTCCGACCTGGGGGTTCTCCGAGCAGTACTTC. As protein: CASSEAPTWGFSEQYF.

This rearrangement joins TRBV5-1 to TRBJ2-1; 10 nucleotides agree with TRBD1. J was trimmed by 10 bases and V by 0 bases; bases with no gene match: 10. This CDR3 region has 16 residues. Germline assignment: CDR1 SGHRS and CDR2 YFSETQ. DNA of the CDR3: TGCGCCAGCAGCTTGGCTGGGACAGGGGCCACAAGCGAGCAGTTCTTC. It specifies CASSLAGTGATSEQFF.

The V call is TRBV6-6, the J call TRBJ1-1; possible D gene TRBD1, 5 bases. CDR1 and CDR2 from the germline V gene are MNHNY and SVGAGI (reference sequence). The V end lost 2 bases, the J end lost 1 base, and 8 bases lay between the germline ends. The length of the CDR3 is 14 residues. CDR3 amino acids: CASSYQRGNTEAFF. The CDR3 bases are TGTGCCAGCAGTTACCAGAGGGGGAACACTGAAGCTTTCTTT.

This clonotype was seen more than once but under ten times. This sequence joins TRBV27 and TRBJ2-1; weak D call: TRBD2 (7 bases). This CDR3 comprises 14 residues. The V and J ends lost 3 bases and 9 bases respectively, with 15 bases between them. CDR1 and CDR2 (germline): MNHEY, SMNVEV (reference sequence). Here the CDR3 DNA reads TGTGCCAGCAGTTTCACAGGGCCGGGGGGTGAGCAGTTCTTC. It encodes CASSFTGPGGEQFF.

The chain links TRBV2 to TRBJ2-7; a possible D gene is TRBD2 (5 bases). Germline values: CDR1 SNHLY, CDR2 FYNNEI. The CDR3 is 16 residues long. Trimming shortened V by 6 bases and J by 1 base, and 19 bases separated the two germline ends. The DNA for the CDR3 is TGTGCCAGCAGGGACTCAGAATCTGGACCTTCCTACGAGCAGTACTTC. Its translation is CASRDSESGPSYEQYF. The variable domain in full, completed from reference TRBV2 and TRBJ2-7, reads EPEVTQTPSHQVTQMGQEVILRCVPISNHLYFYWYRQILGQKVEFLVSFYNNEISEKSEIFDDQFSVERPDGSNFTLKIRSTKLEDSAMYFCASRDSESGPSYEQYFGPGTRLTVT.